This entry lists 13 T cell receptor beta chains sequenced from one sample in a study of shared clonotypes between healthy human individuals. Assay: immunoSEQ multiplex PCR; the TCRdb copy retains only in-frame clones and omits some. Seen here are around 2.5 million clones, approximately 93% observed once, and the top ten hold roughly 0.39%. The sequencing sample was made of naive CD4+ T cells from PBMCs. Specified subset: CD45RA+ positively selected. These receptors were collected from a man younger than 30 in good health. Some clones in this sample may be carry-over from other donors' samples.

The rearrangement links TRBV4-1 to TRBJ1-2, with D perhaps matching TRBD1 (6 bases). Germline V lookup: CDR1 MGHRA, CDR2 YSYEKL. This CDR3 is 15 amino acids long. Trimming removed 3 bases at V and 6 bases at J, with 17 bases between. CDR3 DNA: TGCGCCAGCAGCCAGCCGGGACAAAGGGTGAATGGCTACACCTTC. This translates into CASSQPGQRVNGYTF.

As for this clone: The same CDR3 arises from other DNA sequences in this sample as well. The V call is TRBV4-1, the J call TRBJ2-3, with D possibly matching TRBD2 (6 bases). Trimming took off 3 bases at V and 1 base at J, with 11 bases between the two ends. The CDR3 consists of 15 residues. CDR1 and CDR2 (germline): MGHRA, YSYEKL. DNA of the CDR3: TGCGCCAGCAGCCAGCCTAGGGAGGGCACAGATACGCAGTATTTT. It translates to CASSQPREGTDTQYF.

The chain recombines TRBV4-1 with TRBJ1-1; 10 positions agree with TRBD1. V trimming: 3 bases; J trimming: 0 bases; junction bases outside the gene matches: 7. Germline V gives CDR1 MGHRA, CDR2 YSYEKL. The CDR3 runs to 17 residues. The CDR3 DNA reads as TGCGCCAGCAGCCACCGGACAGGGGGAGGGGTGAACACTGAAGCTTTCTTT. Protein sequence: CASSHRTGGGVNTEAFF.

CDR3 loop: CASRGFTDTQYF. The CDR3 DNA reads as TGTGCCAGCAGGGGGTTCACAGATACGCAGTATTTT. The genes are TRBV27 and TRBJ2-3; D uncertain. Germline V gene lookup returns CDR1 MNHEY and CDR2 SMNVEV (reference sequence). The CDR3 is made up of 12 amino acids. Trimming removed 6 bases at V and 2 bases at J, with 6 bases between.

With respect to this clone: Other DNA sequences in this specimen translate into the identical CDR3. The CDR3 reads CASSLRLAAQETQYF. The DNA of the CDR3 is TGTGCCAGCAGCTTGCGGCTAGCGGCCCAAGAGACCCAGTACTTC. The genes are TRBV5-4 and TRBJ2-5; 7 bases match TRBD2. There are 15 residues in the CDR3. Germline loops: CDR1 SGHNT, CDR2 YYREEE (reference sequence). V lost 1 base, J lost 1 base, and 4 bases stayed unmatched. Supplemented by reference TRBV5-4 and TRBJ2-5, the full variable domain reads ETGVTQSPTHLIKTRGQQVTLRCSSQSGHNTVSWYQQALGQGPQFIFQYYREEENGRGNFPPRFSGLQFPNYSSELNVNALELDDSALYLCASSLRLAAQETQYFGPGTRLLVL.

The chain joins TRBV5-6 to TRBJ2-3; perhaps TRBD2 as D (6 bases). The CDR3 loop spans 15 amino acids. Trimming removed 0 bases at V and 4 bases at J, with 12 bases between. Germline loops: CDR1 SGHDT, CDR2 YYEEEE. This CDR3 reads CASSLGLGNPDTQYF. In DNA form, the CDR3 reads TGTGCCAGCAGCTTGGGACTAGGTAATCCAGATACGCAGTATTTT.

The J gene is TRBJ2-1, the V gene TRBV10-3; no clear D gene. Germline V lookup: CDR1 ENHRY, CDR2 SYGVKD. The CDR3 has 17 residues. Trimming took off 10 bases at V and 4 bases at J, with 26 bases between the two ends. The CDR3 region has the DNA TGTGCCACCCGGGTCAGCACCGGACGGCACGATTACAATGAGCAGTTCTTC. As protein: CATRVSTGRHDYNEQFF.

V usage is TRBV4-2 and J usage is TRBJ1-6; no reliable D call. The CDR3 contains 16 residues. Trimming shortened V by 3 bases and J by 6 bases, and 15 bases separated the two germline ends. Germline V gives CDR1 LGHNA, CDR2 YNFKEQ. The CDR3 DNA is TGTGCCAGCAGCCAGGTTACGGCAGAAGCTAATTCACCCCTCCACTTT. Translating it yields CASSQVTAEANSPLHF.

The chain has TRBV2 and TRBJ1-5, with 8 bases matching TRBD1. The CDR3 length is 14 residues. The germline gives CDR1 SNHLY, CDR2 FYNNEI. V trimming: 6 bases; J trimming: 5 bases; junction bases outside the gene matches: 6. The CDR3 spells CASSEQGADQPQHF. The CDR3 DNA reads TGTGCCAGCAGCGAGCAGGGGGCCGATCAGCCCCAGCATTTT.

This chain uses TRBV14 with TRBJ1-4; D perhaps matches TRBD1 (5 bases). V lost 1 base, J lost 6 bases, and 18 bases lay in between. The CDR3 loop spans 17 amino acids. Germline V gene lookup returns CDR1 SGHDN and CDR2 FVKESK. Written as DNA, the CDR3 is TGTGCCAGCAGCCAAGGAGTTGGGGGACTCGAGTATGAAAAACTGTTTTTT. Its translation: CASSQGVGGLEYEKLFF.

CDR3 bases: TGTGCCAGCAGCCCGGGGCCCCAGAACACTGAAGCTTTCTTT. Amino acids: CASSPGPQNTEAFF. The chain couples TRBV11-2 to TRBJ1-1; tentatively, D is TRBD1 (5 bases). Trimming took off 5 bases at V and 1 base at J, with 11 bases between the two ends. The CDR3 covers 14 residues. Germline CDR1 reads SGHAT; CDR2 reads FQNNGV.

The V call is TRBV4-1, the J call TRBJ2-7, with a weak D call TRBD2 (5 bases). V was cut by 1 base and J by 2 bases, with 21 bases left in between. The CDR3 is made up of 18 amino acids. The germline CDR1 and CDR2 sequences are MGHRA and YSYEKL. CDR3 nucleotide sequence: TGCGCCAGCAGCCAAGCAGCGGCGGTTCGAGGGAATACCTACGAGCAGTACTTC. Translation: CASSQAAAVRGNTYEQYF.

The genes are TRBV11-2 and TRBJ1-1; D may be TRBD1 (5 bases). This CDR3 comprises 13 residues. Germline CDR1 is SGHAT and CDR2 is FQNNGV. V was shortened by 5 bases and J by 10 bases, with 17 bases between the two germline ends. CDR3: CASSPQGTQGAFF. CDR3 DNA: TGTGCCAGCAGCCCACAAGGGACCCAGGGAGCTTTCTTT.